This T cell receptor (beta chain) was found in a study of T cell responses to AZD1222 COVID-19 vaccine. V gave up 4 bases and J gave up 0 bases, with 8 bases separating them. The CDR3 sequence is 15 residues long. Germline V gene data show CDR1 as SGHKS and CDR2 as YYEKEE (reference sequence). Study-wide points: Most donors were white British, females outnumbered males, and clonal diversity was possibly underestimated. Spike was spanned by vaccine-associated CD4 TCRs, with dominance at 160-218 and 743-854. In the spike-specific TCR repertoire, nearly half reportedly target unmutated variant regions.

Comment on this clone: Antigen specificity is unknown.

The data were produced by immunoSEQ multiplex PCR, yet TCRdb's version contains in-frame clones alone and is incomplete. The table shows some 150,000 clones, with 88% occurring only once. The sample was peripheral blood, taken on day 0 of AZD1222 vaccination. The chain has TRBV5-5 and TRBJ2-6; no clear D gene. The sequence came from an adult in good health. The CDR3 sequence is CASSIQISGANVLTF. The CDR3 bases are TGTGCCAGCAGCATTCAGATCTCTGGGGCCAACGTCCTGACTTTC.